The rows below give T cell receptor beta chains drawn from one sample of a study of identical twins. TCRdb re-analysed the 5' RACE reads in MiXCR, keeping a single row per CDR3 protein. The sample lists roughly 1,500,000 distinct CDR3 sequences; less than 40% were seen once. Sequences were obtained from cord blood. These receptors were collected from a newborn girl in good health. The CDR3 runs from the conserved cysteine through the conserved F or W. A D gene is named only where the DNA matches it firmly. Rows may omit the clone size; those that give it use once, few, many or a size class.

>TRBJ2-1|few|TRBD2|TRBV20-1
CSAPLPGGMAAEQFF
TGCAGTGCTCCCCTCCCGGGAGGGATGGCGGCTGAGCAGTTCTTC
>TRBJ2-4|few|TRBD2|TRBV14
CASSQDSASGRAAKNIQYF
TGTGCCAGCAGCCAAGACTCGGCTAGCGGGAGAGCAGCCAAAAACATTCAGTACTTC
>TRBJ2-1|few|.|TRBV3-1
CASSQSLVGGFRINEQFF
TGTGCCAGCAGCCAGTCCTTGGTGGGGGGATTTCGGATCAATGAGCAGTTCTTC
>TRBJ2-6|few|.|TRBV27
CASSLSPLPSGANVLTF
TGTGCCAGCAGTTTATCCCCTCTGCCCTCTGGGGCCAACGTCCTGACTTTC
>TRBJ1-1|.|TRBD1|TRBV3-1
CASSQYRGEAFF
TGTGCCAGCAGCCAATACAGGGGGGAAGCTTTCTTT
>TRBJ2-7|few|.|TRBV18
CASSPAHGYEQYF
TGTGCCAGCTCACCGGCGCACGGGTACGAGCAGTACTTC
>TRBJ2-2|.|TRBD1|TRBV7-2
CASSLIPFRGTGELFF
TGTGCCAGCAGCTTAATCCCCTTCAGGGGGACCGGGGAGCTGTTTTTT
>TRBJ2-1|.|.|TRBV24-1
CATSDPSRANEQFF
TGTGCCACCAGTGACCCTAGCCGTGCCAATGAGCAGTTCTTC
>TRBJ1-5|.|TRBD1|TRBV28
CASSTTGNPYGNQPQHF
TGTGCCAGCAGCACGACAGGGAACCCTTATGGCAATCAGCCCCAGCATTTT
>TRBJ2-5|few|TRBD1|TRBV20-1
CSARPGTGSETQYF
TGCAGTGCTAGACCGGGGACAGGGAGTGAGACCCAGTACTTC
>TRBJ2-3|many|.|TRBV20-1
CSARDWALLVSWGDTQYF
TGCAGTGCTAGAGATTGGGCGCTTCTAGTTTCTTGGGGAGATACGCAGTATTTT
>TRBJ1-1|few|.|TRBV12-3/TRBV12-4
CASSLISVNTEAFF
TGTGCCAGCAGTTTAATAAGCGTGAACACTGAAGCTTTCTTT
>TRBJ2-7|.|.|TRBV7-2
CASSLGLVGNEQYF
TGTGCCAGCAGCTTAGGACTAGTAGGAAACGAGCAGTACTTC
>TRBJ1-4|.|TRBD1|TRBV9
CASSVASGHPGGKLFF
TGTGCCAGCAGCGTAGCTTCGGGACACCCAGGGGGGAAACTGTTTTTT
>TRBJ2-7|few|.|TRBV10-3
CAISPSAGELYEQYF
TGTGCCATCAGTCCTTCGGCAGGGGAGTTGTACGAGCAGTACTTC
>TRBJ2-7|.|.|TRBV20-1
CSARDPRVAYEQYF
TGCAGTGCTAGAGATCCCAGGGTCGCCTACGAGCAGTACTTC
>TRBJ1-1|.|.|TRBV11-2
CASRAALGGRDTEAFF
TGTGCCAGCAGGGCCGCTTTGGGGGGTAGGGACACTGAAGCTTTCTTT
>TRBJ2-1|few|.|TRBV20-1
CSAVDTLTRNEQFF
TGCAGTGCCGTCGACACCCTCACTAGGAATGAGCAGTTCTTC
>TRBJ2-1|.|.|TRBV7-9
CASSLVGSQDYNEQFF
TGTGCCAGCAGCTTAGTAGGTAGCCAAGACTACAATGAGCAGTTCTTC
>TRBJ2-7|.|.|TRBV7-2
CASRQQGSKTYEQYF
TGTGCCAGCAGACAACAGGGAAGTAAGACCTACGAGCAGTACTTC
>TRBJ2-7|.|TRBD2|TRBV29-1
CSVGKRENNEQYF
TGCAGCGTTGGGAAGCGGGAGAACAATGAGCAGTACTTC
>TRBJ2-1|.|TRBD2|TRBV20-1
CSARAGLAGGDNEQFF
TGCAGTGCTAGAGCGGGACTAGCGGGAGGGGACAATGAGCAGTTCTTC
>TRBJ1-6|.|.|TRBV3-1
CASSQAPQLTLHF
TGTGCCAGCAGCCAAGCTCCCCAATTAACCCTCCACTTT
>TRBJ2-7|.|.|TRBV20-1
CSASGLGTFYEQYF
TGCAGTGCTAGCGGTTTGGGCACCTTCTACGAGCAGTACTTC
>TRBJ1-5|few|.|TRBV15
CATSRGEVQPQHF
TGTGCCACCAGCAGAGGGGAGGTTCAGCCCCAGCATTTT
>TRBJ2-5|once|TRBD1|TRBV12-3/TRBV12-4
CACSFSARGQVGQYF
TGTGCCTGCAGTTTCTCGGCCAGGGGGCAGGTCGGGCAGTACTTC
>TRBJ1-2|.|TRBD1|TRBV25-1
CASSGMTDRVYGYTF
TGTGCCAGCAGTGGAATGACGGACAGGGTCTATGGCTACACCTTC
>TRBJ1-4|.|.|TRBV7-2
CASSYDNEKLFF
TGTGCCAGCAGCTACGATAATGAAAAACTGTTTTTT
>TRBJ2-1|.|.|TRBV12-5
CASGFGTNNEQFF
TGTGCTAGTGGTTTCGGGACCAACAATGAGCAGTTCTTC
>TRBJ2-1|.|.|TRBV20-1
CSARPGLHNEQFF
TGCAGTGCTAGACCGGGACTCCACAATGAGCAGTTCTTC
>TRBJ2-1|.|TRBD2|TRBV20-1
CSARGTRYEQFF
TGCAGTGCTAGAGGGACTAGATATGAGCAGTTCTTC
>TRBJ1-6|.|.|TRBV18
CASSPSGNSPLHF
TGTGCCAGCTCACCCTCAGGCAATTCACCCCTCCACTTT
>TRBJ1-1|.|.|TRBV7-9
CASSLVPGGGGTEAFF
TGTGCCAGCAGCTTAGTCCCCGGGGGCGGAGGAACTGAAGCTTTCTTT
>TRBJ2-1|few|.|TRBV24-1
CATSDLSISYNEQFF
TGTGCCACCAGTGATTTGAGTATCTCCTACAATGAGCAGTTCTTC
>TRBJ2-5|.|.|TRBV12-3/TRBV12-4
CASSPQDSGEETRYF
TGTGCCAGCAGTCCACAGGATTCAGGAGAAGAGACCCGGTACTTC
>TRBJ2-3|.|TRBD2|TRBV5-1
CASSSFLAGRGTDTQYF
TGCGCCAGCAGCTCTTTTCTAGCGGGGAGGGGCACAGATACGCAGTATTTT
>TRBJ2-7|.|TRBD1|TRBV29-1
CSGRTGYEQYF
TGCAGCGGTCGGACAGGCTACGAGCAGTACTTC
>TRBJ2-7|few|.|TRBV5-1
CASSLAIDTFYEQYF
TGCGCCAGCAGCTTGGCCATAGACACTTTCTACGAGCAGTACTTC
>TRBJ1-1|few|.|TRBV5-1
CASSLGLGERTEAFF
TGCGCCAGCAGCTTGGGGTTAGGGGAGAGGACTGAAGCTTTCTTT
>TRBJ1-2|.|.|TRBV20-1
CSARGHGTLNHGYTF
TGCAGTGCTAGAGGTCACGGGACATTAAACCATGGCTACACCTTC
>TRBJ2-7|few|.|TRBV7-6
CASSRGQGGMYEQYF
TGTGCCAGCAGCCGAGGACAGGGAGGGATGTACGAGCAGTACTTC
>TRBJ2-1|few|.|TRBV2
CASKDLLGHREQFF
TGTGCCAGCAAAGATTTACTAGGGCATAGGGAGCAGTTCTTC
>TRBJ2-1|.|.|TRBV13
CASSFSRRSGAGYNEQFF
TGTGCCAGCAGCTTTAGTAGGAGGTCTGGGGCAGGGTACAATGAGCAGTTCTTC
>TRBJ1-2|.|.|TRBV11-2
CASSHRRTYGYTF
TGTGCCAGCAGCCACAGACGGACCTATGGCTACACCTTC
>TRBJ2-7|few|.|TRBV28
CASSSTLPSYEQYF
TGTGCCAGCAGTTCCACGTTACCCTCCTACGAGCAGTACTTC
>TRBJ1-4|few|.|TRBV3-1
CASSTRLSNEKLFF
TGTGCCAGCAGCACTCGACTCAGTAATGAAAAACTGTTTTTT
>TRBJ2-7|many|.|TRBV7-2
CASSLVAGYYEQYF
TGTGCCAGCAGCTTAGTCGCAGGATACTACGAGCAGTACTTC
>TRBJ2-5|.|TRBD1|TRBV14
CASSHQRGLAYNEQYF
TGTGCCAGCAGCCACCAAAGGGGGCTCGCCTACAATGAGCAGTACTTC
>TRBJ1-6|.|.|TRBV20-1
CSARGPYNSPLHF
TGCAGTGCTAGGGGACCCTATAATTCACCCCTCCACTTT
>TRBJ2-1|.|TRBD2|TRBV9
CASSSRGSSYNERFF
TGTGCCAGCAGCTCGCGGGGGAGCTCCTACAATGAGCGGTTCTTC
>TRBJ2-7|few|TRBD2|TRBV20-1
CSARYSGRAAEQYF
TGCAGTGCTAGGTATAGCGGGAGGGCCGCCGAGCAGTACTTC
>TRBJ2-1|.|.|TRBV4-1
CASSQAQWALTRNEQFF
TGCGCCAGCAGCCAGGCCCAATGGGCCCTGACCCGAAATGAGCAGTTCTTC
>TRBJ2-1|.|TRBD2|TRBV18
CASSSLGTSGRANEQFF
TGTGCCAGCTCATCACTCGGGACTAGCGGGAGGGCTAATGAGCAGTTCTTC
>TRBJ2-1|few|.|TRBV20-1
CSARRVFSYNEQFF
TGCAGTGCTAGACGGGTTTTCTCCTACAATGAGCAGTTCTTC
>TRBJ2-7|once|.|TRBV5-1
CASSFGTHRDEQYF
TGCGCCAGCAGCTTCGGGACCCACCGGGATGAGCAGTACTTC